This T cell receptor (beta chain) was sequenced during a study of cytomegalovirus exposure and HLA in healthy donors. Trimming pared 1 base from V and 4 bases from J, leaving 7 bases between. CDR3 length: 13 residues. Per germline, CDR1 SEHNR and CDR2 FQNEAQ (reference sequence). Data came from immunoSEQ multiplex PCR; TCRdb stores just in-frame clones and leaves some out. The profile shows around 160,000 clones, roughly 91% of them singletons. On this clone: As yet, its antigen is unknown.

General study results and limits: Reports described diagnosis of cytomegalovirus status by the classifier as highly specific and sensitive.

Source material: PBMCs. This TCR came from a man aged 18 to 30 in good health and CMV-seronegative. V is TRBV7-9 and J is TRBJ1-2, with D perhaps matching TRBD1 (6 bases). The DNA for the CDR3 is TGTGCCAGCAGCTTAGGGGACACCTATGGCTACACCTTC. Its translation: CASSLGDTYGYTF.